This T cell receptor (beta chain) was captured in a study of Ad26.COV2.S vaccination and SARS-CoV-2 variants. Study observations and caveats: Spike-specific TCR breadth was greater after Ad26.COV2.S than placebo. Reportedly, after vaccination the spike-specific CD8+ and CD4+ T cell responses displayed substantial breadth.

Repertoires were generated with immunoSEQ multiplex PCR, while TCRdb's copy carries only in-frame clones and drops some. The table lists about 98,000 clones, around three quarters of them singletons, with roughly 17% in the top ten. Points on this clone: Its antigen is currently unknown.

V lost 5 bases to trimming and J lost 1 base, with 11 bases between them. The CDR3 runs 15 residues. From germline, CDR1 is SGHAT and CDR2 FQNNGV. The material sequenced was peripheral blood, taken after recovery from COVID-19. This TCR was recovered from a human donor who had recovered from COVID-19. The chain recombines TRBV11-2 with TRBJ1-4; a weak D match, TRBD1 (5 bases). CDR3 in DNA: TGTGCCAGCAGCCCCAAAGGGGAAACTAATGAAAAACTGTTTTTT. Its translation: CASSPKGETNEKLFF.